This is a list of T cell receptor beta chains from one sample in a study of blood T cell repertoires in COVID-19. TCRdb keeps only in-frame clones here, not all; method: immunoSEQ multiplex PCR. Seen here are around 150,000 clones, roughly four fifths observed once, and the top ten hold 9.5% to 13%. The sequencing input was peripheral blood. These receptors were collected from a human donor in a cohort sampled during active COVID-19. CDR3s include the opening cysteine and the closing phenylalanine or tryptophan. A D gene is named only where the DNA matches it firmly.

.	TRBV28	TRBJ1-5	CASSLGGRDQPQHF
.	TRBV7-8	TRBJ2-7	CASSLAQGGTYEQYF
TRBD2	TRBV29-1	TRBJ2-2	CSARTSGRGGELFF
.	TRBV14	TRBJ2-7	CASSQVPVSSSYEQYF
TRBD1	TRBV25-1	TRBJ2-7	CASIPGQGINEQYF
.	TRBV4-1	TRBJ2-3	CASSQDSQGMDTQYF
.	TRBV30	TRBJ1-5	CAWSGGLGNQPQHF
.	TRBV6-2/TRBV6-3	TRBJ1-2	CASSRDSLYGYTF
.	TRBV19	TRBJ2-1	CASSNSRYNEQFF
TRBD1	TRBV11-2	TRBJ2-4	CASSLGQGERNIQYF
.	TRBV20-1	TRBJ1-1	CSASYDMAFF
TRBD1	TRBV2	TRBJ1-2	CASRTQGARGYTF
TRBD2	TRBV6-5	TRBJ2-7	CASSPAGGRYEQYF